This T cell receptor (beta chain) stems from a study of blood T cell repertoires in COVID-19. The CDR3 length is 13 residues. V was cut by 3 bases and J by 3 bases, with 9 bases left in between. The germline V gene encodes CDR1 LGHNA and CDR2 YSLEER. Produced via immunoSEQ multiplex PCR; TCRdb's table is partial and in-frame only. Among 150,000 to 200,000 clones listed, over 75% were seen once. The V and J genes are TRBV4-3 and TRBJ2-7; D not resolved. Sequencing used peripheral blood. The sequence derives from a man in his sixties or seventies with active or convalescent COVID-19. The CDR3: CASSHRPYYEQYF. CDR3 nucleotides: TGCGCCAGCAGCCACAGGCCGTACTACGAGCAGTACTTC.